This T cell receptor (beta chain) stems from a study of blood T cell repertoires in COVID-19. Overall study context: Sites in the United States, Italy and Spain provided acute and convalescent COVID-19 samples. Nucleic acid was either cDNA or gDNA, and it came from T cells, B-cell-depleted T cells, or PBMCs.

The sample holds one count of this clone. The length of the CDR3 is 15 residues. V dropped 2 bases and J dropped 6 bases, with 16 bases sitting between them. Germline CDR1 SGHTA, CDR2 FQGNSA. Original processing notes: Using reference gene primer amplification, nucleated cell counts were estimated. Assay: immunoSEQ multiplex PCR; the TCRdb copy retains only in-frame clones and omits some. V and J calls and clone size are copied from that table; D and trimming were computed from the DNA. The table lists 250,000 to 350,000 clones, around 90% of them singletons, with roughly 2.1% in the top ten. What was sequenced was peripheral blood. The chain uses TRBV7-2 and TRBJ1-2; D not certain. The sequence derives from a man younger than 30 with active or convalescent COVID-19. CDR3 nucleotides: TGTGCCAGCAGCTTAATCGGGGTTAATTCGCATGGCTACACCTTC. This translates into CASSLIGVNSHGYTF.